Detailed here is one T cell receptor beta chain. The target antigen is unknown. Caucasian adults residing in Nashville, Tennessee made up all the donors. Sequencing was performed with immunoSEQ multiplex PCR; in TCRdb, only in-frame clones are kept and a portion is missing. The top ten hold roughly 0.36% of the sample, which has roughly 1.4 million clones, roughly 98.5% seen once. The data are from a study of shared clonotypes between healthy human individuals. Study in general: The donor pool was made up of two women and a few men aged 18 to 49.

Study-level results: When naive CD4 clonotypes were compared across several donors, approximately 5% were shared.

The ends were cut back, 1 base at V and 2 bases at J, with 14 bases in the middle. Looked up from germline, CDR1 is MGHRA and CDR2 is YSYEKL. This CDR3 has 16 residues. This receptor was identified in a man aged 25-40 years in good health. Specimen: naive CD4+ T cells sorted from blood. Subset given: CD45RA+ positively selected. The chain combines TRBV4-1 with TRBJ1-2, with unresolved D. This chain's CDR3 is CASSQVLPDTNYGYTF. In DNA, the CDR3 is TGCGCCAGCAGCCAAGTCCTCCCTGACACGAACTATGGCTACACCTTC.